The source of this TCR beta chain is a study of T cells in Graves' hyperthyroidism and ophthalmopathy (dated by TCRdb to between 2018 and 2021). Turning to the overall study: Peripheral blood was sampled at the time of initial diagnosis, prior to any treatment. Prospective prediction of ophthalmopathy was tested in an independent validation cohort of approximately 19 hyperthyroidism patients and 17 patients who later progressed to ophthalmopathy. After sampling, hyperthyroidism patients received methimazole starting at 30 mg daily, and ophthalmopathy patients received high-dose intravenous methylprednisolone. To identify TCR V-J signatures that set the groups apart, the researchers used a discovery cohort of 100 patients, made up of 40 to 45 with Graves' ophthalmopathy and around 58 with stable Graves' hyperthyroidism. In addition, the study compared T-cell repertoires in thyroid tissue and in blood from six Graves' hyperthyroidism patients. According to the paper, TCR Vbeta CDR3 sequencing was carried out on over 130 peripheral blood samples, which came from about 45 ophthalmopathy, 70 to 80 hyperthyroidism and roughly 17 progressor patients. The 100 discovery patients were randomly split 7:3 into training and test sets. The research as a whole found: During validation, the model predicted progression to ophthalmopathy a median of about 5.9 months ahead of onset, with around 70% sensitivity and 72.22% specificity. A 13 V-J signature model separated ophthalmopathy from stable hyperthyroidism, with around 88% sensitivity and roughly 81% specificity in cross-validation and 80%/75% in testing. Most expanded thyroid clonotypes (frequency above 0.001) were also detected in blood, a finding suggesting that blood repertoires may reflect thyroid immune responses. No statistical method was used to set the sample size in advance, and investigators knew the group allocation.

TCR beta CDR3 regions were amplified from RNA transcripts. For the first round of RT-PCR on the TCR CDR3, the HTBI primer set was used together with the Qiagen OneStep RT-PCR kit. Libraries were constructed in a second round of multiplex PCR, after which size selection and purification were performed. Paired-end sequencing of the libraries was performed with 100 bp reads on an Illumina HiSeq2000. In the source study's methods: Raw data were processed with SOAPnuke, discarding reads with adapters, uncalled bases, mean Phred below 15, or no exact constant-primer or identifier match. High-quality paired reads were merged using COPE v1.2.5, and each unique nucleotide sequence was defined as a clonotype. Clonotypes were aligned to IMGT TRBV, TRBD and TRBJ reference segments using MiTCR v1.1. The analysis included only V-J combinations with a frequency above 0.0001, which together covered more than 98% of the repertoires. A TCS score was defined as the ratio between F50 (clonal expansion) and ExV (chaos), using BLOSUM62-based TCRdist between CDR3 peptides within each V-J. Welch's t-statistics and random forest reduced roughly 500 V-J features to 13, which were used in a naive Bayes classifier (R e1071). In-frame beta chains were kept once TCRdb had trimmed the public reads at Q25 with fastp and called clones with MiXCR. Every CDR3 protein is listed once, alongside the most common genes and DNA of its rows. These V and J calls are TCRdb output, not the study's own analysis. The sample has about 410,000 distinct CDR3 sequences on record, over 12% of them singletons. The ten largest clones represent 13% of the sample.

This clonotype was detected only a few times. Its specific antigen is unknown. Within one base of it there is no much larger clone, and no base qualities were kept. Ophthalmopathy patients had moderately to severely active disease, with a Clinical Activity Score of 3 or more, a NOSPECS grade of 4 or more, and a disease duration of less than 3 months. The study excluded patients with uncontrolled infections, other autoimmune diseases, pregnancy or lactation. Diagnoses were established on the basis of clinical symptoms, serum thyroxine and TRAb, thyroid ultrasound, and orbital computed tomography. Ficoll-Paque density gradient centrifugation was used to isolate PBMCs from about 10 ml of fresh peripheral blood. Total RNA was extracted using Trizol reagent, and RNA quality was assessed on an Agilent 2100 Bioanalyzer. The germline V gene (reference sequence) provides CDR1 MNHNY and CDR2 SVGAGI. Taken from cysteine to phenylalanine, the CDR3 has 15 residues. The CDR3 DNA has 45 bases and is translated from base 1. V and J lose 0 bases and 5 bases, and a span of 10 bases separates them.

Recombination linked TRBV6-6 to TRBJ1-4; no D gene call is confident. The clonotype originates from a man between 18 and 35 years old with Graves' ophthalmopathy. Input material: blood. The DNA reads as follows: TGTGCCAGCAGTTACTCAGGGATATACAATGAAAAACTGTTTTTT. Translation gives CASSYSGIYNEKLFF.